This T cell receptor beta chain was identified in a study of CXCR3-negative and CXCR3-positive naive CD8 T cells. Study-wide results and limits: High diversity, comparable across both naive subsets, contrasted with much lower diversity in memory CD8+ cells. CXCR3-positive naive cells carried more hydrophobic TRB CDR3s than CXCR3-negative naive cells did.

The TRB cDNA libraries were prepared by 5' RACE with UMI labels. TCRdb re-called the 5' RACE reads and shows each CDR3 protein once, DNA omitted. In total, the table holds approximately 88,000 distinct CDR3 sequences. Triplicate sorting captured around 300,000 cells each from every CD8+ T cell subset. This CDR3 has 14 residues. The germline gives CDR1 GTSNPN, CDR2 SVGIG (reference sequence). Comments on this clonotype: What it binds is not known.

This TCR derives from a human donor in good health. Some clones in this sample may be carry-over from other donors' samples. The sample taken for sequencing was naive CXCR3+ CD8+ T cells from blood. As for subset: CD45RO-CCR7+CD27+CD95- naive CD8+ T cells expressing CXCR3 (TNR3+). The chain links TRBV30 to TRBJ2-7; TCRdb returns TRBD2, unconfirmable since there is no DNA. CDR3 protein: CAWSVEGPYDEQYF.